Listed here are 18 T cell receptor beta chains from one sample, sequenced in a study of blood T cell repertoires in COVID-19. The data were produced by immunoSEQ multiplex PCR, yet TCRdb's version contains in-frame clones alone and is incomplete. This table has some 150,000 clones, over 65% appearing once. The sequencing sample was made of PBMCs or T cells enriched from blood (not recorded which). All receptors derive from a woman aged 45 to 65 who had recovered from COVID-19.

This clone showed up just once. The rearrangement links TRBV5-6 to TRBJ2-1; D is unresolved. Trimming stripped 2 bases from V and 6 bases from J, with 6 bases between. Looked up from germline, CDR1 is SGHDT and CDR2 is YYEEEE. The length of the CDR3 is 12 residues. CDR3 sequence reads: CASSFSRNEQFF. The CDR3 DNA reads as TGTGCCAGCAGCTTCAGTCGCAATGAGCAGTTCTTC.

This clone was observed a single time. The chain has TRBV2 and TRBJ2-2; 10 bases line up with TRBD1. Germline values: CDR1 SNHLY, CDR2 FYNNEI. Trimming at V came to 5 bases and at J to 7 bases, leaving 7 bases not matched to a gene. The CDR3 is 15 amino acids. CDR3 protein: CASSWDRGMGGELFF. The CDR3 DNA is TGTGCCAGCAGTTGGGACAGGGGCATGGGCGGGGAGCTGTTTTTT.

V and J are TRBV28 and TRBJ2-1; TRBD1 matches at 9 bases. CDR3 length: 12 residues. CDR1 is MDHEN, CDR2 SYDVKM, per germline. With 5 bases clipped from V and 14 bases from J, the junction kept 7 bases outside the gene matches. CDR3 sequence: CASSPPGQGKFF. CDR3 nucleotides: TGTGCCAGCAGTCCTCCGGGACAGGGAAAGTTCTTC.

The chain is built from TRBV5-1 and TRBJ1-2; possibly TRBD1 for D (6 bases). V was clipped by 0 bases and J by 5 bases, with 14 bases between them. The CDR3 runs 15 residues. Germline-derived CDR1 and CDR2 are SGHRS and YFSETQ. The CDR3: CASSLAGGEGYGYTF. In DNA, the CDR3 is TGCGCCAGCAGCTTGGCTGGGGGCGAAGGATATGGCTACACCTTC.

This CDR3 reads CASSSQGNSPLHF. CDR3 sequence (DNA): TGTGCCAGCAGCAGTCAGGGAAATTCACCCCTCCACTTT. J is TRBJ1-6 and V is TRBV7-9, with D possibly matching TRBD1 (5 bases). From germline, CDR1 is SEHNR and CDR2 FQNEAQ (reference sequence). This CDR3 comprises 13 residues. Trimming left V 5 bases short and J 7 bases short, with 9 bases between.

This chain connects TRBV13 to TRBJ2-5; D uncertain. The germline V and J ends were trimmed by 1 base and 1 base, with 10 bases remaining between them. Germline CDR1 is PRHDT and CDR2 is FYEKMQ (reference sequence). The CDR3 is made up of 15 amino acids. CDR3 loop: CASSLDVEAQETQYF. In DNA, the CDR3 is TGTGCCAGCAGCTTAGATGTAGAAGCCCAAGAGACCCAGTACTTC.

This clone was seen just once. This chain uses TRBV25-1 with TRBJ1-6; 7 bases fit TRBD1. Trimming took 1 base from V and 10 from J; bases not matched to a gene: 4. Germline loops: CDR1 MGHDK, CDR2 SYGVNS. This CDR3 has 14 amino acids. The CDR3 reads CASSEFTGVSPLHF. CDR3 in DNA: TGTGCCAGCAGTGAATTTACAGGGGTGTCACCCCTCCACTTT. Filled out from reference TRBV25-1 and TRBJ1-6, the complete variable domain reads EADIYQTPRYLVIGTGKKITLECSQTMGHDKMYWYQQDPGMELHLIHYSYGVNSTEKGDLSSESTVSRIRTEHFPLTLESARPSHTSQYLCASSEFTGVSPLHFGNGTRLTVT.

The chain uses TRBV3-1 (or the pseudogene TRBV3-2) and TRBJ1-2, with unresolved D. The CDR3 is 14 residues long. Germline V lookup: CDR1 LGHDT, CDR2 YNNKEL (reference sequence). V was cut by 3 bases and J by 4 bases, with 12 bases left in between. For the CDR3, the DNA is TGTGCCAGCAGCCAGCCCTCCGGGAGCTATGGCTACACCTTC. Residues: CASSQPSGSYGYTF.

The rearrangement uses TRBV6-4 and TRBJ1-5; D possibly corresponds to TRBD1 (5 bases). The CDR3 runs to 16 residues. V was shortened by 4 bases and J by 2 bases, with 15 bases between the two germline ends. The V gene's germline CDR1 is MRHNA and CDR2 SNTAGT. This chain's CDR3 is CASSGGARGGNQPQHF. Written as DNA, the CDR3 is TGTGCCAGCAGTGGCGGGGCGAGGGGCGGCAATCAGCCCCAGCATTTT.

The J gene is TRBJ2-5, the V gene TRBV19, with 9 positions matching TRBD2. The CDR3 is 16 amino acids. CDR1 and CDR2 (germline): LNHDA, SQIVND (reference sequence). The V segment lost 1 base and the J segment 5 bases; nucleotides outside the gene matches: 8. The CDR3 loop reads CASSIVELAGKETQYF. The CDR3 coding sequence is TGTGCCAGTAGTATAGTCGAGCTAGCGGGGAAGGAGACCCAGTACTTC.

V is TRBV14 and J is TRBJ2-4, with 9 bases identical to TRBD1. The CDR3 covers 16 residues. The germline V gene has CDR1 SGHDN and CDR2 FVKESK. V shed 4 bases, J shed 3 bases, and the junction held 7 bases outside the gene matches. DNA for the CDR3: TGTGCCAGCAGCCGACATAACAGGGGGCTCAAAAACATTCAGTACTTC. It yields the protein CASSRHNRGLKNIQYF.

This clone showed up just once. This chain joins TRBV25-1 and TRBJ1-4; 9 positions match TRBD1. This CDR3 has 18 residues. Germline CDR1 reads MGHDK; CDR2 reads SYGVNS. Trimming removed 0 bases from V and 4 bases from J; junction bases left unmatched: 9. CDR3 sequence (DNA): TGTGCCAGCAGTGAATACCCGGGACAGGGAGATAATAATGAAAAACTGTTTTTT. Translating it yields CASSEYPGQGDNNEKLFF.

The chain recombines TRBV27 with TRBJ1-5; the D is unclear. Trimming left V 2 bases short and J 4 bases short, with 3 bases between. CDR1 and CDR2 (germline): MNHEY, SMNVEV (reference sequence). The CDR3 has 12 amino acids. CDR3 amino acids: CASSLPNQPQHF. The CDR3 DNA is TGTGCCAGCAGTTTACCGAATCAGCCCCAGCATTTT.

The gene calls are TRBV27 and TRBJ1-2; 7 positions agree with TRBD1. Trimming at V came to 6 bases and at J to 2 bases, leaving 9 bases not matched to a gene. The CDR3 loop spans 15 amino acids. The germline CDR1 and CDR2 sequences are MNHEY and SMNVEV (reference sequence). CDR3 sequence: CASRPDRVGNYGYTF. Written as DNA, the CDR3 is TGTGCCAGCAGACCTGACAGGGTAGGGAACTATGGCTACACCTTC.

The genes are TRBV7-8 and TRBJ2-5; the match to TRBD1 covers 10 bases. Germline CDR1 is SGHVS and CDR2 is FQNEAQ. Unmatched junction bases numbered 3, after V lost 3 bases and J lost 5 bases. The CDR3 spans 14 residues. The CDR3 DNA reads TGTGCCAGCAGCTTCGCGGGACAGGGGGAGACCCAGTACTTC. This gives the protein CASSFAGQGETQYF.

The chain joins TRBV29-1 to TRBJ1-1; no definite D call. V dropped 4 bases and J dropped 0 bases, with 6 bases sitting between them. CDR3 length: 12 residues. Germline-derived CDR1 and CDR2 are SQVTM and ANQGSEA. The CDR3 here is CSVGRVNTEAFF. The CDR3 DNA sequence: TGCAGCGTTGGGAGGGTGAACACTGAAGCTTTCTTT.

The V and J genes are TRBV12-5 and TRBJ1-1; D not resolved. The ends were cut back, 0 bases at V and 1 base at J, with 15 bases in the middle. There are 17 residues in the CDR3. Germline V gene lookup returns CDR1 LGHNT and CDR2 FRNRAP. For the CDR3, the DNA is TGTGCTAGTGGTTTGGTAATGGAGGCCCGAGGGAACACTGAAGCTTTCTTT. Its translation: CASGLVMEARGNTEAFF. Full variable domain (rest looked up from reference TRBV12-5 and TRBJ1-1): DARVTQTPRHKVTEMGQEVTMRCQPILGHNTVFWYRQTMMQGLELLAYFRNRAPLDDSGMPKDRFSAEMPDATLATLKIQPSEPRDSAVYFCASGLVMEARGNTEAFFGQGTRLTVV.

CDR3 protein: CASSLAGSRGIEKLFF. DNA for the CDR3: TGCGCCAGCAGCTTGGCGGGGAGCCGGGGAATCGAAAAACTGTTTTTT. This rearrangement joins TRBV5-1 to TRBJ1-4, with D unresolved. This CDR3 region has 16 residues. In germline, CDR1 is SGHRS, CDR2 YFSETQ. V dropped 0 bases and J dropped 8 bases, with 17 bases sitting between them.